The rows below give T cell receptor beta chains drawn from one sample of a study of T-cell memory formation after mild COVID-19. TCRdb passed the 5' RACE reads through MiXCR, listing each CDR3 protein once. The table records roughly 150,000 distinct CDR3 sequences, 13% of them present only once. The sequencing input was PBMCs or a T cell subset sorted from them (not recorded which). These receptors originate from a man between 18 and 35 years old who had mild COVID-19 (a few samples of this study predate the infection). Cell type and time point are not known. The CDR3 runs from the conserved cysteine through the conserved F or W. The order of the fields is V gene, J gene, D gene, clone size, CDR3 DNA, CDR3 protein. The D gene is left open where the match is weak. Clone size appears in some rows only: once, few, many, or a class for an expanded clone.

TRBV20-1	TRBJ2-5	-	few	TGCAGTGCTAGAGATCTGGCCCTCCAAGAGACCCAGTACTTC	CSARDLALQETQYF
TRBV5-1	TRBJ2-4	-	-	TGCGCCAGCAGCTTGGGTGGAGTTGACATTCAGTACTTC	CASSLGGVDIQYF
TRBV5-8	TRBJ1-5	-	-	TGTGCCAGCAGCTTACTAGGGGACAATCAGCCCCAGCATTTT	CASSLLGDNQPQHF
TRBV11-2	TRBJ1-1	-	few	TGTGCCAGCAGCTTAAACACCTACACTGAAGCTTTCTTT	CASSLNTYTEAFF
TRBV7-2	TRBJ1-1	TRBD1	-	TGTGCCAGCAGCTCCGCCGGGACAGGGGTAAACACTGAAGCTTTCTTT	CASSSAGTGVNTEAFF
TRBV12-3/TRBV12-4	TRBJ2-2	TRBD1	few	TGTGCCAGCAGGCTCGGACAGGTGGTGGCCGGGGAGCTGTTTTTT	CASRLGQVVAGELFF
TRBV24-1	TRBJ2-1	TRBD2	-	TGTGCCACCAGTGATTTCAGGTCTAGCGGAGGGCAGTTCTTC	CATSDFRSSGGQFF
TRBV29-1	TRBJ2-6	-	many	TGCAGCGTTCAACTCGGAGGGGGGGCCAACGTCCTGACTTTC	CSVQLGGGANVLTF
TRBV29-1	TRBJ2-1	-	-	TGCAGCGTTCTGACCCCGGGACGCAACTCCTACAATGAGCAGTTCTTC	CSVLTPGRNSYNEQFF
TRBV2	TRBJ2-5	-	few	TGTGCCAGCAGCCTGGGACGGCAAGAGACCCAGTACTTC	CASSLGRQETQYF
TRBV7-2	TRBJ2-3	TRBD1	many	TGTGCCAGCAGCTTAGATGGGACAGGGGCCCCAGATACGCAGTATTTT	CASSLDGTGAPDTQYF
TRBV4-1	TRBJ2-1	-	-	TGCGCCAGCAGCCAAGAACAGACCTATGAGCAGTTCTTC	CASSQEQTYEQFF
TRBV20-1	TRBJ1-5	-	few	TGCAGTGCTAGACTCCCCGACAGCCGCAATCAGCCCCAGCATTTT	CSARLPDSRNQPQHF
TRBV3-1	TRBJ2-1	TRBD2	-	TGTGCCAGCAGCCAAGCGGGGGGCTCCTACAATGAGCAGTTCTTC	CASSQAGGSYNEQFF
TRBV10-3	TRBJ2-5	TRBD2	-	TGTGCCATCAGTACCCGGACTAGCGGGGAGGGAGAGACCCAGTACTTC	CAISTRTSGEGETQYF
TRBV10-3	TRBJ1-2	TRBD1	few	TGTGCCATCATGGACAGGGGGAACTATGGCTACACCTTC	CAIMDRGNYGYTF
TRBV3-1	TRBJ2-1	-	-	TGTGCCAGCAGCCAAGAAGTTATAAATGAGCAGTTCTTC	CASSQEVINEQFF
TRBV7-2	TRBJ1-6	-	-	TGTGCCAGCAGCTTGAACCCCCCCAGCCTGGGATCACCCCTCCACTTT	CASSLNPPSLGSPLHF
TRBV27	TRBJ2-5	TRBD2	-	TGTGCCAGCAGTTTCTTTCCTCCCACACGGGGGGTTTCGACCCAGTACTTC	CASSFFPPTRGVSTQYF
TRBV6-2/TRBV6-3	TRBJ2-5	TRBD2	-	TGTGCCAGCAGTTACTCCGCTAGCGGGGATCTGGAGACCCAGTACTTC	CASSYSASGDLETQYF
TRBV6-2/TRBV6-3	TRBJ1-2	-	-	TGTGCCAGCAGTTACTCGAACCTGGCCTCTAACTATGGCTACACCTTC	CASSYSNLASNYGYTF
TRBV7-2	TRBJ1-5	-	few	TGTGCCAGCAGCGCGAGAGAGAATCAGCCCCAGCATTTT	CASSARENQPQHF
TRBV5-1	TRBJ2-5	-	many	TGCGCCAGCAGCTTACAAGAGACCCAGTACTTC	CASSLQETQYF
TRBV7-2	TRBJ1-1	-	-	TGTGCCAGCAGGACTAACAGCCAGAACACTGAAGCTTTCTTT	CASRTNSQNTEAFF
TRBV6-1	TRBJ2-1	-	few	TGTGCCAGCAGTGAAGCGGGTGAGCAGTTCTTC	CASSEAGEQFF
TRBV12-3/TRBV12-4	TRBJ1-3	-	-	TGTGCCAGCAGTCCACGTTTGACTGGAAACACCATATATTTT	CASSPRLTGNTIYF
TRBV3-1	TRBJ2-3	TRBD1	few	TGTGCCAGCACCGAGGGACAGGGTCGGACAGATACGCAGTATTTT	CASTEGQGRTDTQYF
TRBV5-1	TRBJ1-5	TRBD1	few	TGCGCCAGCAGCTTAAGGCCAGGGGGCGGCCAGCCCCAGCATTTT	CASSLRPGGGQPQHF
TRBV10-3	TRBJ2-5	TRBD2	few	TGTGCCATCAGTGAGTCGTCGTGGGGAGGGGAGACCCAGTACTTC	CAISESSWGGETQYF
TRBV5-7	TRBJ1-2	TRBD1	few	TGTGCCAGCAGCCTACCGGGACAGATCTATGGCTACACCTTC	CASSLPGQIYGYTF
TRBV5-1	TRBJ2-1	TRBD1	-	TGCGCCAGCAGCCCGGGGTGGACAGGGACCTACAATGAGCAGTTCTTC	CASSPGWTGTYNEQFF
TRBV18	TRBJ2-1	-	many	TGTGCCAGCTCACCACCGGGACTGTCTGGCAATGAGCAGTTCTTC	CASSPPGLSGNEQFF
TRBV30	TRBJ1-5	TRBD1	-	TGTGCCTGGAGTGGGGACAGTAACAATCAGCCCCAGCATTTT	CAWSGDSNNQPQHF
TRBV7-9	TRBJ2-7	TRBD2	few	TGTGCCAGCAGCTTGCCACCGGGACTAGCGGGGGACTTGGAGCAGTACTTC	CASSLPPGLAGDLEQYF
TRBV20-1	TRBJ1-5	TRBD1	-	TGCAGTGCAGAGGGACAGGGCAATCAGCCCCAGCATTTT	CSAEGQGNQPQHF
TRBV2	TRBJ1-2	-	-	TGTGCCAGCTCCCCATTAAACCTTCTCCGGGGCTACACCTTC	CASSPLNLLRGYTF
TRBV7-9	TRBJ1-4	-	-	TGTGCCAGCAGCGACCCCAGGGATGAAAAACTGTTTTTT	CASSDPRDEKLFF
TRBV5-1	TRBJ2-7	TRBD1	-	TGCGCCAGCAGCCGGACAGGGGGCGATATCTACGAGCAGTACTTC	CASSRTGGDIYEQYF
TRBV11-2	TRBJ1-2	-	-	TGTGCCAGCAGCTTAGTCCCGAGGAGCTACACCTTC	CASSLVPRSYTF
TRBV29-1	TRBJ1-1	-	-	TGCAGCGGAGGGGCTATGAACACTGAAGCTTTCTTT	CSGGAMNTEAFF
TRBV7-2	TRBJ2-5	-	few	TGTGCCAGCAGCTTACTCTCGCTAGCCGGTGAGACCCAGTACTTC	CASSLLSLAGETQYF
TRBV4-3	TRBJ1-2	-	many	TGCGCCAGCAGCCAAGATGGCAGGGGTTACTATGGCTACACCTTC	CASSQDGRGYYGYTF
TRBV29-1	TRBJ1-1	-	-	TGCAGCGTTGAAGATCGAAGACAGGTGAACACTGAAGCTTTCTTT	CSVEDRRQVNTEAFF
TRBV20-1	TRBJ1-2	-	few	TGCGGCGGGGGGTTGTATGATGGCTACACCTTC	CGGGLYDGYTF
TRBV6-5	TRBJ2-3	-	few	TGTGCCAGCAGCCTATCGACTAGCACAGATACGCAGTATTTT	CASSLSTSTDTQYF
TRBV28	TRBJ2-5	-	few	TGTGCCAGCAGTTCGGGGCAGGATCAAGAGACCCAGTACTTC	CASSSGQDQETQYF
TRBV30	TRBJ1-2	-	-	TGTGCCTGGAGTGTACTCGGGGTCTTTAGCTATGGCTACACCTTC	CAWSVLGVFSYGYTF